The entry below gives a single T cell receptor beta chain sequence along with its context. The antigen it recognizes is unknown. Base qualities are not provided; no much larger clone lies one nucleotide away. According to the germline V gene, CDR1 reads SGHTA and CDR2 reads FQGNSA. The CDR3 goes from the cysteine to the phenylalanine over 14 residues. The read is trimmed to its CDR3 DNA, 42 bases read in frame from base 1. V is reduced by 3 bases and J by 3 bases, leaving a spacing of 9 bases between them. The source of the sample is a study of OX40 agonist ivuxolimab in advanced cancers. About the study as a whole: Ivuxolimab was an agonistic, fully human IgG2 monoclonal antibody directed against OX40 (CD134), a costimulatory receptor. Intravenous ivuxolimab was administered to patients every 2 weeks at six dose levels: 0.01, 0.1, 0.3, 1.5, 3 and 10 mg/kg. Of the approximately 53 patients in dose escalation, about 19 had hepatocellular carcinoma, approximately 15 had melanoma, 9 had renal cell carcinoma and 9 had head and neck cancer. In the dose-escalation cohort, around four fifths of patients were male, and the mean age was roughly 60 years with a range of about 20 to 80. Patients were allowed to have had prior anti-PD-1, anti-PD-L1 or anti-CTLA-4 therapy, and 40% of the dose-escalation patients had previously received checkpoint inhibitors. Partial responses occurred in three dose-escalation patients, of whom one had hepatocellular carcinoma and two had cutaneous melanoma. The point of sequencing TCRbeta in the periphery was to test whether ivuxolimab changed TCR sequence diversity and drove clonal T-cell expansion. The paper describes the monotherapy dose-escalation part (N ≈ 49 patients) of the phase I trial of ivuxolimab. General findings and caveats noted by the study authors: Partial responders in the 0.1-3.0 mg/kg groups had among the lowest normalized peripheral clonal expansion, especially among CD8+ T cells. At doses of 0.1 to 3.0 mg/kg, clonal expansion of both CD4+ and CD8+ blood T cells was observed from baseline to week 6. Antigen specificity was not determined for the clonally expanded peripheral T cells. On average, CD8+ T cells showed more expanded clones than CD4+ T cells after ivuxolimab. Low levels of normalized T-cell clonal expansion were also seen in some patients who did not respond.

Patients with a history of autoimmune disease or receiving systemic immunosuppression were excluded from the trial. Peripheral blood for TCR sequencing was collected from all dose cohorts at baseline, on cycle 4 day 1, and on cycle 7 day 1. The samples were drawn from a first-in-human, open-label, multicenter phase I dose-escalation trial of ivuxolimab. The trial enrolled adults with locally advanced or metastatic head and neck squamous cell, hepatocellular, melanoma or renal cell carcinoma. Before TCR sequencing, CD4+ T cells and CD8+ T cells were sorted from peripheral blood as separate populations. To sequence the TCRbeta CDR3 region, genomic DNA was isolated from the sorted cells. TCRbeta CDR3 regions were sequenced using the immunoSEQ Assay. This immuneACCESS table, as held by TCRdb, lists in-frame sequences with V and J called but not all clones. Of the missing ones, under half trace to an unresolved V gene in checked studies; the others have no known cause. This sample lists 80,000 or so clones; around 91% were detected once. Of the sample, about 1.8% falls within the top ten clones.

This sequence was found in an adult with an advanced solid tumor such as melanoma, head and neck, liver or kidney cancer. This material consisted of CD4+ or CD8+ T cells sorted from blood, taken in a trial of the OX40 agonist ivuxolimab. Recombination linked TRBV7-2 to TRBJ2-1, with TRBD2 as a weak D call on 5 bases. The DNA reads as follows: TGTGCCAGCAGCTTGGCGGGTGACTACAATGAGCAGTTCTTC. This encodes CASSLAGDYNEQFF. The full variable domain, completed from the reference TRBV7-2 and TRBJ2-1 proteins outside the CDR3, reads GAGVSQSPSNKVTEKGKDVELRCDPISGHTALYWYRQSLGQGLEFLIYFQGNSAPDKSGLPSDRFSAERTGGSVSTLTIQRTQQEDSAVYLCASSLAGDYNEQFFGPGTRLTVL.